This T cell receptor beta chain is from a study of radiotherapy plus CTLA-4 blockade in lung cancer. In regard to this clone: The antigen is unknown.

The repertoire was sequenced with immunoSEQ multiplex PCR; TCRdb's copy has only in-frame clones and lacks some. The profile covers roughly 90,000 clones, with around 88% appearing a single time and 4.5% to 5% taken by the ten largest. People whose metastatic non-small-cell lung cancer was chemo-refractory got focal radiation along with CTLA-4 blockade by ipilimumab. Study results and caveats: Radiotherapy with ipilimumab was followed by blood expansion of tumor-derived clones. Early blood T cell clone dynamics, with interferon-beta, were reported to best predict response.

Trimming removed 1 base at V and 6 bases at J, with 8 bases between. CDR3 length: 13 amino acids. Germline-derived CDR1 and CDR2 are MNHEY and SMNVEV (reference sequence). The sequencing here drew on peripheral blood, taken from a patient treated with radiotherapy plus ipilimumab. The rearrangement uses TRBV27 and TRBJ2-3; no reliable D call. This receptor was taken from a human donor with non-small cell lung cancer that progressed on radiotherapy plus ipilimumab. The CDR3 bases are TGTGCCAGCAGTTTATGGGCTGGTGATACGCAGTATTTT. Its protein product is CASSLWAGDTQYF.